The 30 T cell receptor beta chains below all came from one sample that was sequenced in a study of T cell clones after liver transplantation. The assay was immunoSEQ multiplex PCR, and TCRdb's table has in-frame clones only and misses some. Of more than 20,000 clones listed, about four fifths are singletons. The material was CD8+ T cells from blood, obtained 54 months after liver transplant. The receptor source for this set is a human patient who received a liver transplant. Some T cells may possibly be graft donor cells.

This chain joins TRBV27 and TRBJ2-7, with a tentative D call TRBD1 (7 bases). The V end was cut by 5 bases, the J end by 0 bases, with 14 bases between. This CDR3 is 15 amino acids long. Germline CDR1 reads MNHEY; CDR2 reads SMNVEV (reference sequence). DNA for the CDR3: TGTGCCAGCAGTGTCAGGGGGGCTAACTCCTACGAGCAGTACTTC. Its translation is CASSVRGANSYEQYF.

The chain is built from TRBV10-2 and TRBJ2-1; 9 bases are a match to TRBD2. V was pared by 7 bases and J by 4 bases, with 5 bases of the junction left unmatched. Germline values: CDR1 WSHSY, CDR2 SAAADI. This CDR3 region has 14 residues. CDR3 in amino acids: CASNAGGLYNEQFF. DNA for the CDR3: TGCGCCAGCAATGCGGGGGGGCTATACAATGAGCAGTTCTTC.

This clone turned up a few times. The V gene is TRBV12-5, the J gene TRBJ1-5; no clear D gene. V lost 1 base and J 5 bases, leaving 6 bases between the germline ends. This CDR3 is built from 13 residues. The germline V gene has CDR1 LGHNT and CDR2 FRNRAP. CDR3 nucleotide sequence: TGTGCTAGTGGTTTGGGTGGAGATCAGCCCCAGCATTTT. It translates to CASGLGGDQPQHF. The full variable domain, in which reference TRBV12-5 and TRBJ1-5 provide the parts outside the CDR3, is DARVTQTPRHKVTEMGQEVTMRCQPILGHNTVFWYRQTMMQGLELLAYFRNRAPLDDSGMPKDRFSAEMPDATLATLKIQPSEPRDSAVYFCASGLGGDQPQHFGDGTRLSIL.

This clone was detected only once. The gene calls are TRBV4-1 and TRBJ2-7; a weak D match, TRBD1 (5 bases). The CDR3 runs to 15 residues. Trimming took 1 base from V and 0 from J, leaving 10 bases between them. In germline, CDR1 is MGHRA, CDR2 YSYEKL. The CDR3 bases are TGCGCCAGCAGCCAAGTACAGGCAGCCTCCTACGAGCAGTACTTC. It translates to CASSQVQAASYEQYF.

This clone was detected only a few times. The chain combines TRBV2 with TRBJ2-7; 9 nucleotides align to TRBD1. The V gene end was trimmed by 6 bases and the J gene end by 6 bases; junction bases not matched to a gene: 9. This CDR3 spans 14 amino acids. Germline V gene sequence: CDR1 SNHLY, CDR2 FYNNEI. DNA of the CDR3: TGTGCCAGCAGATTGGGACAGGGTCCCTCCGAGCAGTACTTC. It yields the protein CASRLGQGPSEQYF.

V and J are TRBV4-1 and TRBJ1-1, with TRBD1 as a possible D gene (5 bases). The CDR3 is made up of 14 amino acids. Looked up from germline, CDR1 is MGHRA and CDR2 is YSYEKL. With 1 base removed from V and 2 bases from J, the gap between germline ends came to 8 bases. The CDR3 DNA sequence: TGCGCCAGCAGCCAAGGGACACCCAACACTGAAGCTTTCTTT. As protein: CASSQGTPNTEAFF.

The chain couples TRBV19 to TRBJ1-5, with D perhaps matching TRBD1 (6 bases). V dropped 9 bases and J dropped 1 base, with 16 bases sitting between them. Germline values: CDR1 LNHDA, CDR2 SQIVND (reference sequence). CDR3 length: 15 residues. In DNA, the CDR3 is TGTGCCAGCGTACCCGTCCAGGGGAGCAATCAGCCCCAGCATTTT. Its protein is CASVPVQGSNQPQHF. Full variable domain (missing parts from reference TRBV19 and TRBJ1-5): DGGITQSPKYLFRKEGQNVTLSCEQNLNHDAMYWYRQDPGQGLRLIYYSQIVNDFQKGDIAEGYSVSREKKESFPLTVTSAQKNPTAFYLCASVPVQGSNQPQHFGDGTRLSIL.

The chain links TRBV6-5 to TRBJ1-3; no definite D call. Trimming left V 6 bases short and J 2 bases short, with 11 bases between. The V gene's germline CDR1 is MNHEY and CDR2 SVGAGI. The CDR3 sequence is 14 residues long. The CDR3 is CASSREPTGNTIYF. The CDR3 DNA follows: TGTGCCAGCAGCAGAGAACCGACTGGAAACACCATATATTTT.

The chain joins TRBV18 to TRBJ1-5, with TRBD1 matching 7 bases. V shed 4 bases and J 9 bases; nucleotides not matched to a gene: 12. The CDR3 runs 15 residues. Germline CDR1 reads KGHSH; CDR2 reads LQKENI. CDR3 DNA sequence: TGTGCCAGCTCACTCGTAGCACAGGGGCATCGGCCCCAGCATTTT. Translation: CASSLVAQGHRPQHF.

In its sample, this clone was seen once. This sequence joins TRBV5-4 and TRBJ1-1, with D maybe TRBD1 (6 bases). CDR3 length: 15 residues. V dropped 3 bases and J dropped 1 base, with 13 bases sitting between them. Germline V lookup: CDR1 SGHNT, CDR2 YYREEE (reference sequence). CDR3 sequence: CASSSWTVSNTEAFF. The CDR3 DNA reads TGTGCCAGCAGCTCCTGGACAGTTTCGAACACTGAAGCTTTCTTT.

This clone has a single count. The chain joins TRBV19 to TRBJ1-2, with 7 bases that match TRBD1. CDR3 size: 15 residues. V lost 5 bases, J lost 2 bases, and 8 bases stayed unmatched. Germline lookup yields CDR1 LNHDA and CDR2 SQIVND (reference sequence). CDR3 residues: CASSVDRILNYGYTF. CDR3 bases: TGTGCCAGTAGTGTGGACAGGATCCTCAACTATGGCTACACCTTC.

This chain joins TRBV6-1 and TRBJ2-7, with no clear D. The CDR3 totals 12 residues. In germline, CDR1 is MNHNS, CDR2 SASEGT. Trimming cost V 7 bases and J 2 bases, with 9 bases left between them. The CDR3 protein is CASIATTYEQYF. CDR3 nucleotide sequence: TGTGCCAGCATTGCTACAACCTACGAGCAGTACTTC.

V gene TRBV27 combines with J gene TRBJ1-5, with 9 bases aligning to TRBD1. From germline, CDR1 is MNHEY and CDR2 SMNVEV (reference sequence). Germline trimming cut 6 bases from V and 0 bases from J; bases unmatched to any gene: 12. This CDR3 has 18 residues. CDR3 loop: CASSRKGQGPYSNQPQHF. As DNA, the CDR3 is TGTGCCAGCAGCCGAAAGGGACAGGGCCCCTATAGCAATCAGCCCCAGCATTTT.

The chain links TRBV4-1 to TRBJ2-7, with D maybe TRBD2 (6 bases). The CDR3 sequence is 16 residues long. Germline CDR1 MGHRA, CDR2 YSYEKL. Trimming shortened V by 4 bases and J by 0 bases, and 16 bases separated the two germline ends. DNA of the CDR3: TGCGCCAGCAGCCCTTACCCTCGCGGGAACTCCTACGAGCAGTACTTC. Protein sequence: CASSPYPRGNSYEQYF.

The J gene is TRBJ2-7, the V gene TRBV27; the match to TRBD2 covers 10 bases. The CDR3 contains 17 residues. Trimming removed 3 bases from V and 4 bases from J; junction bases left unmatched: 12. The germline V gene has CDR1 MNHEY and CDR2 SMNVEV (reference sequence). CDR3 nucleotide sequence: TGTGCCAGCAGTTTCCTAGGAGCGGGGGGGCGGCAATACGAGCAGTACTTC. It specifies CASSFLGAGGRQYEQYF.

The chain has TRBV27 and TRBJ2-6, with 12 bases that match TRBD2. The germline V gene encodes CDR1 MNHEY and CDR2 SMNVEV (reference sequence). Germline trimming cut 6 bases from V and 3 bases from J; bases unmatched to any gene: 0. CDR3 length: 15 residues. The chain's CDR3 is CASRTSGGGANVLTF. The CDR3, as DNA: TGTGCCAGCAGGACTAGCGGGGGTGGGGCCAACGTCCTGACTTTC.

This clone was recorded at least ten times. The V call is TRBV11-3, the J call TRBJ2-7; D may be TRBD1 (6 bases). V shed 6 bases and J shed 3 bases, with 12 bases lying between them. Germline V CDR1 and CDR2: SGHNT, YENEEA. The CDR3 loop spans 13 amino acids. As DNA, the CDR3 is TGTGCCAGCAGTTCGGGACAAAGCTACGAGCAGTACTTC. As protein: CASSSGQSYEQYF.

V and J are TRBV11-2 and TRBJ2-5, with D perhaps TRBD2 (7 bases). This CDR3 is built from 15 residues. V lost 4 bases and J 5 bases, leaving 17 bases between the germline ends. Germline values: CDR1 SGHAT, CDR2 FQNNGV. CDR3 in amino acids: CASSSEGGRLETQYF. In nucleotides, the CDR3 is TGTGCCAGCAGCTCCGAGGGGGGGCGCTTGGAGACCCAGTACTTC.

The V and J genes are TRBV19 and TRBJ2-1; 8 bases map to TRBD1. This CDR3 region has 17 residues. Germline CDR1 LNHDA, CDR2 SQIVND (reference sequence). Trimming cost V 4 bases and J 7 bases; bases outside gene matches: 15. CDR3 sequence reads: CASSSPGWTGLGNEQFF. The DNA of the CDR3 is TGTGCCAGTAGTAGCCCTGGCTGGACAGGGCTGGGGAATGAGCAGTTCTTC. Full variable domain (outside the CDR3, taken from reference TRBV19 and TRBJ2-1): DGGITQSPKYLFRKEGQNVTLSCEQNLNHDAMYWYRQDPGQGLRLIYYSQIVNDFQKGDIAEGYSVSREKKESFPLTVTSAQKNPTAFYLCASSSPGWTGLGNEQFFGPGTRLTVL.

This chain joins TRBV4-1 and TRBJ2-7, with D perhaps matching TRBD1 (6 bases). Germline V gives CDR1 MGHRA, CDR2 YSYEKL. Trimming stripped 2 bases from V and 0 bases from J, with 11 bases between. The CDR3 runs 15 residues. The CDR3 bases are TGCGCCAGCAGCCAACGGGACACCGGCTCCTACGAGCAGTACTTC. It specifies CASSQRDTGSYEQYF.

This clone was seen a single time. The V gene is TRBV9, the J gene TRBJ2-2, with 7 bases that match TRBD1. CDR3 length: 15 amino acids. Germline V gene sequence: CDR1 SGDLS, CDR2 YYNGEE. J lost 7 bases, V lost 3 bases, and 9 bases had no gene match. The CDR3 loop reads CASSAGGLFRGELFF. CDR3 bases: TGTGCCAGCAGCGCAGGGGGTTTGTTTCGCGGGGAGCTGTTTTTT. The full variable domain, completed using reference TRBV9 and TRBJ2-2, is DSGVTQTPKHLITATGQRVTLRCSPRSGDLSVYWYQQSLDQGLQFLIQYYNGEERAKGNILERFSAQQFPDLHSELNLSSLELGDSALYFCASSAGGLFRGELFFGEGSRLTVL.

The chain recombines TRBV4-1 with TRBJ2-5; TRBD1 agrees at 8 bases. V lost 0 bases to trimming and J lost 4 bases; unmatched junction nucleotides: 16. The germline V gene encodes CDR1 MGHRA and CDR2 YSYEKL. The CDR3 sequence is 19 residues long. CDR3 coding DNA: TGCGCCAGCAGCCAAGATCGGATAGCGGCAGGGGGCCCACGAGAGACCCAGTACTTC. Amino acid sequence: CASSQDRIAAGGPRETQYF.

This clone occurred once. J is TRBJ1-2 and V is TRBV29-1, with D unclear. The CDR3 is 12 residues long. Germline-derived CDR1 and CDR2 are SQVTM and ANQGSEA. Deletions cut 3 bases from V and 2 bases from J, with 7 bases between. This CDR3 is CSVDPTNYGYTF. The CDR3 bases are TGCAGCGTTGATCCCACCAACTATGGCTACACCTTC. Complete variable domain (other parts from reference TRBV29-1 and TRBJ1-2): SAVISQKPSRDICQRGTSLTIQCQVDSQVTMMFWYRQQPGQSLTLIATANQGSEATYESGFVIDKFPISRPNLTFSTLTVSNMSPEDSSIYLCSVDPTNYGYTFGSGTRLTVV.

This clone was seen a single time. In DNA, the CDR3 is TGTGCCAGCAGTTTCAGGGTCCTGTCCCACGAGCAGTACTTC. This sequence encodes CASSFRVLSHEQYF. This rearrangement joins TRBV28 to TRBJ2-7, with D perhaps matching TRBD1 (5 bases). The germline gives CDR1 MDHEN, CDR2 SYDVKM. The CDR3 extends over 14 amino acids. Deletions cut 3 bases from V and 5 bases from J, with 14 bases between. Together with reference TRBV28 and TRBJ2-7, the CDR3 gives the full variable domain: DVKVTQSSRYLVKRTGEKVFLECVQDMDHENMFWYRQDPGLGLRLIYFSYDVKMKEKGDIPEGYSVSREKKERFSLILESASTNQTSMYLCASSFRVLSHEQYFGPGTRLTVT.

The CDR3 DNA reads TGTGCCAGCAGCTCGGACGGGTACGAGCAGTACTTC. Its protein is CASSSDGYEQYF. This rearrangement joins TRBV7-6 to TRBJ2-7; D is undetermined. With 4 bases removed from V and 4 bases from J, the gap between germline ends came to 8 bases. The CDR3 has 12 amino acids. The V gene's germline CDR1 is SGHVS and CDR2 FNYEAQ.

J is TRBJ2-7 and V is TRBV2, with D unresolved. The ends were cut back, 4 bases at V and 2 bases at J, with 3 bases in the middle. The CDR3 sequence is 11 residues long. Germline CDR1 reads SNHLY; CDR2 reads FYNNEI. CDR3 bases: TGTGCCAGCAGTGGCACCTACGAGCAGTACTTC. It translates to CASSGTYEQYF.

The CDR3 bases are TGTGCCAGCAGTGAAGCAGGGGTATCCGGGGAGCTGTTTTTT. Translation gives CASSEAGVSGELFF. The V gene is TRBV2, the J gene TRBJ2-2; D is possibly TRBD1 (5 bases). This CDR3 has 14 amino acids. Germline V lookup: CDR1 SNHLY, CDR2 FYNNEI. Trimming left V 0 bases short and J 6 bases short, with 8 bases between.

This rearrangement joins TRBV27 to TRBJ2-3; 7 nucleotides line up with TRBD1. The CDR3 is made up of 15 amino acids. Germline V gene sequence: CDR1 MNHEY, CDR2 SMNVEV (reference sequence). With V trimmed by 2 bases and J by 3 bases, 5 bases remained unmatched. Here the CDR3 reads CASSLVRGRTDTQYF. The CDR3 DNA sequence: TGTGCCAGCAGTTTAGTGAGGGGGCGGACAGATACGCAGTATTTT.

The rearrangement uses TRBV7-2 and TRBJ2-7; D not resolved. Per the germline V gene, CDR1 is SGHTA and CDR2 is FQGNSA. V lost 2 bases, J lost 4 bases, and 6 bases lay in between. The CDR3 is made up of 12 amino acids. CDR3 residues: CASSLSRYEQYF. The CDR3 region has the DNA TGTGCCAGCAGCTTATCTAGGTACGAGCAGTACTTC.

The rearrangement joins TRBV18 to TRBJ1-1; 7 bases map to TRBD1. The CDR3 totals 16 residues. The germline CDR1 and CDR2 sequences are KGHSH and LQKENI. V lost 2 bases to trimming and J lost 5 bases; unmatched junction nucleotides: 11. CDR3 nucleotide sequence: TGTGCCAGCTCACCAGCAGACAGGGTTGTAGGGACTGAAGCTTTCTTT. Residues: CASSPADRVVGTEAFF.